Below are 3 T cell receptor beta chains sequenced from a single sample in a study of identical twins. TCRdb re-analysed the 5' RACE reads in MiXCR, keeping a single row per CDR3 protein. The data hold 1.5 million to 2 million distinct CDR3 sequences, with around 33% observed a single time. The sample comprised cord blood. These receptors all come from a newborn girl in good health.

The chain couples TRBV14 to TRBJ2-7; no reliable D call. This CDR3 is built from 16 residues. V lost 0 bases and J lost 0, with 12 bases in between. From germline, CDR1 is SGHDN and CDR2 FVKESK. CDR3 in DNA: TGTGCCAGCAGCCAAGATCGAGGAAGGAGCTCCTACGAGCAGTACTTC. Encoded protein: CASSQDRGRSSYEQYF.

Notes on this clonotype: A single base separates this from a much larger clone, so it may be a read error. The chain combines TRBV14 with TRBJ2-1; a possible D gene is TRBD2 (6 bases). V lost 7 bases to trimming and J lost 0 bases, with 10 bases between them. Germline CDR1 SGHDN, CDR2 FVKESK. The CDR3 sequence is 14 residues long. The CDR3 spells CASTRGSSYNEQFF. CDR3 DNA: TGTGCCAGCACCCGGGGGAGCTCCTACAATGAGCAGTTCTTC.

The CDR3: CASSLAGMTGEQYF. The DNA of the CDR3 is TGTGCCAGCAGCTTAGCAGGGATGACGGGCGAGCAGTACTTC. This chain joins TRBV7-2 and TRBJ2-7; D uncertain. V gave up 0 bases and J gave up 6 bases, with 12 bases separating them. Germline CDR1 SGHTA, CDR2 FQGNSA. The CDR3 is 14 amino acids.